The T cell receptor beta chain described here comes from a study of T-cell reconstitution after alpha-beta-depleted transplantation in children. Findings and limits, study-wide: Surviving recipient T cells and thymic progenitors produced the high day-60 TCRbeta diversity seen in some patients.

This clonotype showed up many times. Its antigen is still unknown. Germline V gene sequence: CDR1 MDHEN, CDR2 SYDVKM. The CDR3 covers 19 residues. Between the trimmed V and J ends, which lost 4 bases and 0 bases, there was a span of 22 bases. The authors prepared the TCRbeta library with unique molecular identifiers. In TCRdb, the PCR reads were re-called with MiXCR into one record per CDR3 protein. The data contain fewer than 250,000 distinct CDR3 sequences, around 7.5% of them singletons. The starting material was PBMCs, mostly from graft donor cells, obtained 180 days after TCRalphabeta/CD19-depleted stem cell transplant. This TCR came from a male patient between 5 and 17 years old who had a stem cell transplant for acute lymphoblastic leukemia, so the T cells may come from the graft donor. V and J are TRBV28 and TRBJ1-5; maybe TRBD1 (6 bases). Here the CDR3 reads CASSWTERMGRYSNQPQHF. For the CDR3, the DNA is TGTGCCAGCAGTTGGACAGAAAGGATGGGTCGCTATAGCAATCAGCCCCAGCATTTT.